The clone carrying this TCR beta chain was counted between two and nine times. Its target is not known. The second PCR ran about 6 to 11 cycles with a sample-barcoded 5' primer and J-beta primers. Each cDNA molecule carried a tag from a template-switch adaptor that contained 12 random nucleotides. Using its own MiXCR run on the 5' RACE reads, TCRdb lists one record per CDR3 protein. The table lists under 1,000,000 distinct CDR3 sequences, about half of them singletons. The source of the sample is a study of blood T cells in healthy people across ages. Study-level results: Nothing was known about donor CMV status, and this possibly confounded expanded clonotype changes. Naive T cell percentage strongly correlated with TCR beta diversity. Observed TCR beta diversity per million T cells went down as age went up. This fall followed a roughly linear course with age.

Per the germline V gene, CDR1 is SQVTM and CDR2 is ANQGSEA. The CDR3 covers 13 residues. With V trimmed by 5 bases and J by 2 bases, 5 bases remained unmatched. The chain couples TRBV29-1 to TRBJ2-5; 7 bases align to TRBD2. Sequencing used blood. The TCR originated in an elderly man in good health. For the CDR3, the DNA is TGCAGCGTTTGTCAGGGACTACAAGAGACCCAGTACTTC. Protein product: CSVCQGLQETQYF.